A single sample gave rise to the 30 T cell receptor beta chains below, sequenced in a study of T cells in Graves' hyperthyroidism and ophthalmopathy. Amplified TCR beta CDR3 regions derived from RNA transcripts. Using the HTBI primer set, a first-round RT-PCR was run on the TCR CDR3. TCRdb re-called the multiplex PCR reads through MiXCR, storing one row per CDR3 protein. Seen here are 400,000 or so distinct CDR3 sequences, around 15% observed once, and the top ten hold about 20%. The sample consisted of blood. Receptors were obtained from a woman between 25 and 40 years old with Graves' ophthalmopathy.

The chain employs TRBV20-1 and TRBJ2-5; 9 nucleotides match TRBD2. Germline loops: CDR1 DFQATT, CDR2 SNEGSKA (reference sequence). V was pared by 6 bases and J by 5 bases, with 16 bases of the junction left unmatched. The CDR3 totals 16 residues. Here the CDR3 reads CSAPSVAGAPEETQYF. The CDR3 DNA sequence: TGCAGTGCCCCATCGGTAGCGGGGGCGCCTGAGGAGACCCAGTACTTC.

This clonotype was counted at least ten times. This rearrangement joins TRBV2 to TRBJ2-5, with 7 bases matching TRBD2. Germline V gene lookup returns CDR1 SNHLY and CDR2 FYNNEI. The CDR3 totals 13 residues. V lost 8 bases and J lost 4; bases outside the gene matches: 7. Written as DNA, the CDR3 is TGTGCCAGCCCAGAGCGGGGATCAGAGACCCAGTACTTC. It yields the protein CASPERGSETQYF.

Ten or more counts support this clonotype. The chain employs TRBV4-2 and TRBJ1-2; 7 bases agree with TRBD1. CDR3 length equals 15 residues. V was pared by 0 bases and J by 8 bases, with 9 bases of the junction left unmatched. Germline CDR1 and CDR2: LGHNA and YNFKEQ. The CDR3 region is CASSQEPTGKLGYTF. The CDR3, as DNA: TGTGCCAGCAGCCAAGAACCGACAGGGAAATTGGGCTACACCTTC.

The V and J genes are TRBV7-8 and TRBJ2-7, with D tentatively TRBD2 (6 bases). The ends were cut back, 2 bases at V and 3 bases at J, with 23 bases in the middle. The CDR3 is 18 residues long. Germline V CDR1 and CDR2: SGHVS, FQNEAQ. The CDR3 protein is CASSLIPAAGRKVYEQYF. DNA for the CDR3: TGTGCCAGCAGCTTAATCCCCGCCGCGGGGCGGAAGGTCTACGAGCAGTACTTC.

This clonotype has a count of ten or more. V gene TRBV28 combines with J gene TRBJ2-7; perhaps D is TRBD1 or TRBD2 (7 bases each). Trimming removed 4 bases at V and 2 bases at J, with 18 bases between. The germline CDR1 and CDR2 sequences are MDHEN and SYDVKM. CDR3 size: 16 residues. In nucleotides, the CDR3 is TGTGCCAGCAGTTCTCTGACAGGGAGGGTCCCCTACGAGCAGTACTTC. Its translation: CASSSLTGRVPYEQYF.

There are many counts of this clonotype. The V and J genes are TRBV3-1 and TRBJ2-1, with 7 bases that match TRBD1. V dropped 6 bases and J dropped 6; count of bases not matched to a gene: 11. From germline, CDR1 is LGHDT and CDR2 YNNKEL (reference sequence). The CDR3 has 15 residues. CDR3: CASRAKTGIGNEQFF. The CDR3 coding sequence is TGTGCCAGCAGAGCTAAGACAGGGATAGGCAATGAGCAGTTCTTC.

The chain uses TRBV29-1 and TRBJ2-4; 14 bases fit TRBD2. Germline V gene data show CDR1 as SQVTM and CDR2 as ANQGSEA. Unmatched junction bases numbered 10, after V lost 6 bases and J lost 0 bases. This CDR3 has 18 residues. This chain's CDR3 is CSVHGTSGGELAKNIQYF. The CDR3 DNA is TGCAGCGTCCACGGGACTAGCGGGGGAGAGCTAGCCAAAAACATTCAGTACTTC.

At least ten counts were recorded for this clonotype. The gene calls are TRBV30 and TRBJ2-1; 10 nucleotides agree with TRBD2. Germline V CDR1 and CDR2: GTSNPN, SVGIG (reference sequence). The length of the CDR3 is 15 residues. Trimming at V came to 0 bases and at J to 8 bases, leaving 7 bases not matched to a gene. The chain's CDR3 is CAWSVDSGGDDEQFF. The CDR3 DNA is TGTGCCTGGAGTGTAGACAGCGGGGGGGACGATGAGCAGTTCTTC.

The rearrangement links TRBV2 to TRBJ2-3, with 14 bases that match TRBD2. V trimming: 7 bases; J trimming: 1 base; junction bases outside the gene matches: 19. Germline V gene lookup returns CDR1 SNHLY and CDR2 FYNNEI. This CDR3 contains 21 residues. DNA for the CDR3: TGTGCCAGCACCACCTGGGGGCGGGGGGGACTAGCGGGGGCGCGCACAGATACGCAGTATTTT. Protein product: CASTTWGRGGLAGARTDTQYF.

There are many counts of this clonotype. The chain joins TRBV11-2 to TRBJ2-3; D uncertain. Germline-derived CDR1 and CDR2 are SGHAT and FQNNGV. The CDR3 has 14 amino acids. The V end lost 5 bases, the J end lost 2 bases, and 11 bases lay between the germline ends. CDR3 coding DNA: TGTGCCAGCAGCCCCCGGTACACCACAGATACGCAGTATTTT. Its protein product is CASSPRYTTDTQYF.

This clonotype occurred many times. The CDR3 here is CASSLRGSGTDTQYF. The DNA of the CDR3 is TGCGCCAGCAGCTTACGGGGGTCTGGCACAGATACGCAGTATTTT. The J gene is TRBJ2-3, the V gene TRBV5-1, with a possible D match to TRBD2 (6 bases). Trimming shortened V by 2 bases and J by 1 base, and 11 bases separated the two germline ends. This CDR3 has 15 amino acids. Looked up from germline, CDR1 is SGHRS and CDR2 is YFSETQ.

This clonotype was found many times. A read error may produce the germline difference seen at one junction end. The chain combines TRBV7-9 with TRBJ2-7, with 9 bases fitting TRBD1. The CDR3 has 15 residues. Germline CDR1 reads SEHNR; CDR2 reads FQNEAQ (reference sequence). CDR3 residues: CASSLGQGSSYEQYF. The CDR3 coding sequence is TGCGCCAGCAGCTTGGGACAGGGTTCCTCCTACGAGCAGTACTTC.

The chain uses TRBV19 and TRBJ2-1; no definite D call. V gave up 3 bases and J gave up 8 bases, with 5 bases separating them. Germline CDR1 LNHDA, CDR2 SQIVND (reference sequence). CDR3 length equals 11 residues. The CDR3 reads CASSIQDEQFF. For the CDR3, the DNA is TGTGCCAGTAGTATCCAAGATGAGCAGTTCTTC.

This clonotype was detected ten times or more. A much bigger clone sits one base away, suggesting this may be a read error. CDR3 sequence reads: CASSLGHGQYF. In DNA, the CDR3 is TGTGCCAGCAGCTTAGGGCACGGGCAGTACTTC. The chain carries TRBV7-9 and TRBJ2-7; D call uncertain. CDR3 length: 11 residues. The V gene lost 1 base and the J gene lost 9 bases, with 7 bases spanning the gap. CDR1 is SEHNR, CDR2 FQNEAQ, per germline (reference sequence).

This clonotype has only a few counts. This sequence joins TRBV7-3 and TRBJ2-5; tentative D call: TRBD2 (7 bases). The germline gives CDR1 SGHTA, CDR2 FQGTGA. CDR3 size: 16 residues. The germline V and J ends were trimmed by 2 bases and 5 bases, with 18 bases remaining between them. CDR3 in amino acids: CASSLESGGGWETQYF. DNA for the CDR3: TGTGCCAGCAGCTTAGAGTCTGGCGGGGGCTGGGAGACCCAGTACTTC.

This clonotype showed up many times. The V and J genes are TRBV5-1 and TRBJ1-5, with D unresolved. This CDR3 contains 14 residues. Germline CDR1 SGHRS, CDR2 YFSETQ. The germline V and J ends were trimmed by 3 bases and 3 bases, with 10 bases remaining between them. The CDR3, as DNA: TGCGCCAGCAGCTCGGACGGACTCAATCAGCCCCAGCATTTT. Its translation: CASSSDGLNQPQHF.

This clonotype has a handful of counts. The V call is TRBV24-1, the J call TRBJ2-1; D remains ambiguous. The CDR3 loop spans 11 amino acids. CDR1 and CDR2 from the germline V gene are KGHDR and SFDVKD. Trimming pared 5 bases from V and 6 bases from J, leaving 4 bases between. The CDR3 DNA sequence: TGTGCCACCAGTGCCCTCAATGAGCAGTTCTTC. This codes for CATSALNEQFF.

In its sample, this clonotype was seen many times. The V and J genes are TRBV6-1 and TRBJ1-5, with D perhaps TRBD1 (5 bases). Trimming shortened V by 2 bases and J by 3 bases, and 11 bases separated the two germline ends. CDR3 length: 15 residues. CDR1 and CDR2 from the germline V gene are MNHNS and SASEGT. CDR3 nucleotide sequence: TGTGCCAGCAGTGAATTGACAGTATACAATCAGCCCCAGCATTTT. It codes for CASSELTVYNQPQHF.

The J gene is TRBJ2-3, the V gene TRBV5-1, with a possible D match to TRBD1 (6 bases). CDR1 and CDR2 (germline): SGHRS, YFSETQ. CDR3 length: 14 amino acids. Deletions cut 3 bases from V and 0 bases from J, with 8 bases between. CDR3 coding DNA: TGCGCCAGCAGCTACAGGGCTAGCACAGATACGCAGTATTTT. This encodes CASSYRASTDTQYF.

A note on this clonotype: One end of the junction fails to match germline, which may point to a read error. CDR3 coding DNA: TGTGCCACCAGCAGAGATCGAGGACAGGGGCACAATGGGCAGTTCTTC. Translation gives CATSRDRGQGHNGQFF. This chain connects TRBV15 to TRBJ2-1; 9 bases are a match to TRBD1. Germline CDR1 and CDR2: LNHNV and YYDKDF (reference sequence). The CDR3 is made up of 16 amino acids. Variable domain in full (rest from reference TRBV15 and TRBJ2-1): DAMVIQNPRYQVTQFGKPVTLSCSQTLNHNVMYWYQQKSSQAPKLLFHYYDKDFNNEADTPDNFQSRRPNTSFCFLDIRSPGLGDTAMYLCATSRDRGQGHNGQFFGPGTRLTVL.

This chain uses TRBV19 with TRBJ2-3, with D possibly being TRBD1 or TRBD2 (5 bases each). In germline, CDR1 is LNHDA, CDR2 SQIVND (reference sequence). Trimming cost V 5 bases and J 1 base, with 19 bases left between them. The CDR3 is 17 amino acids. The DNA for the CDR3 is TGTGCCAGTAGTCCCCGAGCCGGGGCTGGAGGCACAGATACGCAGTATTTT. Its translation is CASSPRAGAGGTDTQYF. The full variable domain, with the rest looked up from reference TRBV19 and TRBJ2-3, is DGGITQSPKYLFRKEGQNVTLSCEQNLNHDAMYWYRQDPGQGLRLIYYSQIVNDFQKGDIAEGYSVSREKKESFPLTVTSAQKNPTAFYLCASSPRAGAGGTDTQYFGPGTRLTVL.

This clonotype was detected ten times or more. V and J are TRBV15 and TRBJ2-1, with D unclear. Deletions cut 1 base from V and 7 bases from J, with 5 bases between. Germline V lookup: CDR1 LNHNV, CDR2 YYDKDF (reference sequence). The CDR3 spans 12 residues. DNA of the CDR3: TGTGCCACCAGCAGAGTCGGGAATGAGCAGTTCTTC. It encodes CATSRVGNEQFF.

Worth noting for this clonotype: This likely comes from a read error, as the CDR3 has no conserved phenylalanine or tryptophan at its end. The J gene is TRBJ1-2, the V gene TRBV6-2 or TRBV6-3; no definite D call. V dropped 0 bases and J dropped 4 bases, with 12 bases sitting between them. From germline, CDR1 is MNHEY and CDR2 SVGEGT. This CDR3 comprises 15 residues. The CDR3 here is CASSYSGVRGYGYTS. CDR3 nucleotide sequence: TGTGCCAGCAGTTACTCCGGGGTACGGGGCTATGGCTACACCTCC.

This rearrangement joins TRBV4-1 to TRBJ2-7; 7 bases fit TRBD1. Germline V gives CDR1 MGHRA, CDR2 YSYEKL. Trimming took 2 bases from V and 2 from J; bases not matched to a gene: 3. The CDR3 has 14 residues. As DNA, the CDR3 is TGCGCCAGCAGCCAACCGGGACAGCCCTACGAGCAGTACTTC. Translating gives CASSQPGQPYEQYF.

This clonotype has at least ten counts. The rearrangement links TRBV7-9 to TRBJ2-3; 8 nucleotides match TRBD2. This CDR3 contains 15 residues. The germline V gene encodes CDR1 SEHNR and CDR2 FQNEAQ (reference sequence). Unmatched junction bases numbered 8, after V lost 5 bases and J lost 4 bases. Written as DNA, the CDR3 is TGTGCCAGCAGCCTCCCTTCGGGGGGGCCAGATACGCAGTATTTT. Its translation is CASSLPSGGPDTQYF.

This chain uses TRBV3-1 with TRBJ2-5; a weak D match, TRBD2 (5 bases). The germline V gene has CDR1 LGHDT and CDR2 YNNKEL (reference sequence). V lost 1 base to trimming and J lost 1 base, with 13 bases between them. The length of the CDR3 is 16 residues. CDR3 loop: CASSQAARGPQETQYF. DNA of the CDR3: TGTGCCAGCAGCCAAGCAGCTCGCGGGCCCCAAGAGACCCAGTACTTC.

This clonotype was found many times. This chain joins TRBV3-1 and TRBJ2-7; TRBD1 agrees at 7 bases. The CDR3 totals 16 residues. CDR1 LGHDT and CDR2 YNNKEL come from the germline V gene (reference sequence). J was trimmed by 2 bases and V by 0 bases; bases with no gene match: 7. The CDR3 reads CASSQDTGALTYEQYF. CDR3 bases: TGTGCCAGCAGCCAAGACACAGGGGCCCTTACCTACGAGCAGTACTTC.

This clonotype was seen at least ten times. The rearrangement uses TRBV28 and TRBJ1-3, with TRBD1 matching 10 bases. Germline V gene lookup returns CDR1 MDHEN and CDR2 SYDVKM. Trimming removed 5 bases from V and 0 bases from J; junction bases left unmatched: 7. The CDR3 has 17 amino acids. The CDR3: CASSIEDRGYSGNTIYF. In nucleotides, the CDR3 is TGTGCCAGCAGTATCGAGGACAGGGGGTACTCTGGAAACACCATATATTTT.

The gene calls are TRBV14 and TRBJ1-1; the D gene is possibly TRBD1 (6 bases). V was trimmed by 4 bases and J by 3 bases, leaving 18 bases between them. The CDR3 covers 16 residues. From germline, CDR1 is SGHDN and CDR2 FVKESK. For the CDR3, the DNA is TGTGCCAGCAGCCCTATCGGGGGCGTCCGGGACACTGAAGCTTTCTTT. This sequence encodes CASSPIGGVRDTEAFF.

This clonotype was found many times. V is TRBV6-1 and J is TRBJ1-2, with D hard to call. CDR1 MNHNS and CDR2 SASEGT come from the germline V gene. V was pared by 6 bases and J by 7 bases, with 15 bases between. The CDR3 runs to 13 residues. The CDR3 bases are TGTGCCAGCAGCTCTATGGCGCGTGGTGGCTACACCTTC. It codes for CASSSMARGGYTF.